The rows below give T cell receptor beta chains drawn from one sample of a study of blood T cell repertoires in COVID-19. Method: immunoSEQ multiplex PCR; TCRdb's copy keeps in-frame clones and lacks some. This table holds 200,000 to 250,000 clones, just over 85% found once. Sequenced sample: peripheral blood. These receptor sequences come from a man in his fifties or sixties with COVID-19, enrolled during active disease. The CDR3 runs from the conserved cysteine through the conserved F or W. The D gene is left open where the match is weak. A row's size may be missing; if present it is once, few, many or a size class.

V gene,clone size,D gene,J gene,CDR3 protein,CDR3 DNA
TRBV4-2,.,.,TRBJ2-1,CASSQEGLQGDEQFF,TGTGCCAGCAGCCAAGAGGGACTCCAGGGGGATGAGCAGTTCTTC
TRBV29-1,.,.,TRBJ1-1,CSVARRLNTEAFF,TGCAGCGTAGCTAGACGATTGAACACTGAAGCTTTCTTT
TRBV29-1,.,TRBD1,TRBJ1-1,CSVEGQGRTEAFF,TGCAGCGTTGAGGGACAGGGGAGGACTGAAGCTTTCTTT
TRBV28,.,TRBD2,TRBJ2-7,CASSPPSGGRSYEQYF,TGTGCCAGCAGTCCTCCTAGCGGGGGGAGATCCTACGAGCAGTACTTC
TRBV6-1,.,.,TRBJ2-1,CASSETIGQGGGNEQFF,TGTGCCAGCAGTGAAACGATAGGCCAAGGGGGGGGCAATGAGCAGTTCTTC
TRBV10-3,.,TRBD2,TRBJ2-5,CAISDGTSGGALYQETQYF,TGTGCCATCAGCGACGGGACTAGCGGGGGTGCTCTGTATCAAGAGACCCAGTACTTC
TRBV15,few,TRBD1,TRBJ1-5,CATSRDGQGDQPQHF,TGTGCCACCAGCAGGGACGGACAGGGTGATCAGCCCCAGCATTTT
TRBV15,.,TRBD2,TRBJ2-5,CATSRPTRTSGDRETQYF,TGTGCCACCAGCAGACCCACTAGGACTAGCGGGGATAGAGAGACCCAGTACTTC
TRBV10-1,.,TRBD2,TRBJ2-1,CASRSGTSGRRPFF,TGCGCCAGCAGATCCGGGACTAGCGGGAGAAGGCCGTTCTTC
TRBV19,.,.,TRBJ1-1,CVSSEPGTPNTEAFF,TGTGTCAGTAGTGAACCCGGGACACCGAACACTGAAGCTTTCTTT
TRBV6-6,.,TRBD2,TRBJ2-7,CASSLRLAGGAYEQYF,TGTGCCAGCAGTTTACGACTAGCGGGGGGGGCCTACGAGCAGTACTTC
TRBV19,few,.,TRBJ2-3,CASSSGSGTNTQYF,TGTGCCAGTAGTAGCGGGAGTGGGACAAATACGCAGTATTTT
TRBV2,once,TRBD2,TRBJ2-2,CASRRPSGGRTGELFF,TGTGCCAGCAGACGGCCTAGCGGGGGTAGGACCGGGGAGCTGTTTTTT
TRBV4-3,.,TRBD1,TRBJ1-5,CASSLSYRGRENQPQHF,TGCGCCAGCAGCCTGAGTTACAGGGGGCGCGAAAATCAGCCCCAGCATTTT
TRBV6-6,.,.,TRBJ2-2,CASSYAGQNTGELFF,TGTGCCAGCAGTTACGCCGGACAAAACACCGGGGAGCTGTTTTTT
TRBV19,.,.,TRBJ2-7,CASSTRGHPSYEQYF,TGTGCCAGTTCCACACGGGGACACCCCTCCTACGAGCAGTACTTC
TRBV7-6,.,.,TRBJ2-5,CASSLSPRGLETQYF,TGTGCCAGCAGCTTATCACCCAGGGGTCTAGAGACCCAGTACTTC
TRBV7-2,.,.,TRBJ1-2,CASSLMAADYGYTF,TGTGCCAGCAGCTTAATGGCGGCGGACTATGGCTACACCTTC
TRBV25-1,.,TRBD1,TRBJ2-2,CASLGLDRVNGELFF,TGTGCCAGCCTTGGATTGGACAGGGTCAACGGGGAGCTGTTTTTT
TRBV15,.,TRBD1,TRBJ1-5,CATSRAQGGNQPQHF,TGTGCCACCAGCAGAGCTCAGGGGGGCAATCAGCCCCAGCATTTT
TRBV7-2,.,.,TRBJ2-2,CASSARTGSGELFF,TGTGCCAGCAGCGCAAGAACAGGGTCCGGGGAGCTGTTTTTT
TRBV18,few,TRBD1,TRBJ1-4,CASSPPGQGLTNEKLFF,TGTGCCAGCTCACCACCAGGACAGGGGTTAACTAATGAAAAACTGTTTTTT
TRBV20-1,.,TRBD2,TRBJ2-5,CSASSGGTGETQYF,TGCAGTGCTAGTAGCGGGGGAACCGGAGAGACCCAGTACTTC